This T cell receptor beta chain is from a study of blood T cell repertoires in COVID-19. Study as a whole: Acute-phase and convalescent COVID-19 samples originated in the United States, Italy and Spain. Sources were T cells, B-cell-depleted T cells, or PBMCs; the material itself was cDNA or gDNA.

Source study methods: Quantification of nucleated cells was approximated via reference gene primer amplification. Generated by immunoSEQ multiplex PCR, the TCRdb table keeps only in-frame clones and is missing some. The D gene and trimming were derived from the DNA, and the V and J assignments and clone size from that table. The sample lists about 42,000 clones; 70% to 90% were seen once. The germline gives CDR1 SGHRS, CDR2 YFSETQ. V lost 5 bases to trimming and J lost 4 bases, with 15 bases between them. The CDR3 is 14 amino acids. The rearrangement links TRBV5-1 to TRBJ1-1, with a tentative D call TRBD1 (5 bases). The sequenced sample was peripheral blood. This TCR came from a woman in her seventies in a cohort sampled during active COVID-19. CDR3 region: CASSLGVWSTEAFF. The CDR3 bases are TGCGCCAGCAGTCTAGGGGTATGGAGCACTGAAGCTTTCTTT.